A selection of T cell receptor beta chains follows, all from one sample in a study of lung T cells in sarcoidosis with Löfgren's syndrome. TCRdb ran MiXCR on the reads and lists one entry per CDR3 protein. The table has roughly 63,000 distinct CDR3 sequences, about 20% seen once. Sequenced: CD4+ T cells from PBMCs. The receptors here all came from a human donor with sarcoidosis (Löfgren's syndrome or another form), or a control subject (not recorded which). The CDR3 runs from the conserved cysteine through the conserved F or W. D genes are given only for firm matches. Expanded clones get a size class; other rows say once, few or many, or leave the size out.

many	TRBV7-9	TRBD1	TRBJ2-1	TGTGCCAGCAGTAGACAGGGTGAGCAGTTCTTC	CASSRQGEQFF
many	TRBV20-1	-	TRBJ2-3	TGCAGTGCTAGACAGGGGCTACCCGGGAATACGCAGTATTTT	CSARQGLPGNTQYF
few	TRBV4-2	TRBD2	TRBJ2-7	TGTGCCAGCAGCCAAGAATGGGCGGGAGGGAGTTTGTACGAGCAGTACTTC	CASSQEWAGGSLYEQYF
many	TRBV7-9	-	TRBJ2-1	TGTGCCAGCAGCCTGGGACTGGGTTACAATGAGCAGTTCTTC	CASSLGLGYNEQFF
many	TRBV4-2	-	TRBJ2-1	TGTGCCAGCAGCCGAAACTATTACAATGAGCAGTTCTTC	CASSRNYYNEQFF
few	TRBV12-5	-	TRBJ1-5	TGTGCTAGTGGTTTGGAAAACGACAGACTAGACAATCAGCCCCAGCATTTT	CASGLENDRLDNQPQHF
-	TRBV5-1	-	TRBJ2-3	TGCGCCAGCAGCTTGGCAGGGTACACAGATACGCAGTATTTT	CASSLAGYTDTQYF
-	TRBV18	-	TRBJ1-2	TGTGCCAGCTCAACTTCGGCGGATGGCTACACCTTC	CASSTSADGYTF
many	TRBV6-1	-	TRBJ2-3	TGTGCCAGCAGTGCCATCGGCGGAGCAAAGAAAGATACGCAGTATTTT	CASSAIGGAKKDTQYF
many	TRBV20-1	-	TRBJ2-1	TGCAGTGCTACTCCTAGCGCCCCCTACAATGAGCAGTTCTTC	CSATPSAPYNEQFF
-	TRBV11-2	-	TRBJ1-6	TGTGCCAGCAGCTTAGATCCAAACGGGGGACCCCTCCACTTT	CASSLDPNGGPLHF
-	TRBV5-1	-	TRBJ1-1	TGCGCCAGCAGCACCGGACCAGGAGGGAACACTGAAGCTTTCTTT	CASSTGPGGNTEAFF
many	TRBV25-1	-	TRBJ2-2	TGTGCCAGCAGTGAAAACAGGCAGGCAACCACCGGGGAGCTGTTTTTT	CASSENRQATTGELFF
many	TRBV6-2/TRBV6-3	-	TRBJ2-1	TGTGCCAGCAGTTCCGGAGGCGGCGGGGTCCGGGAGCAGTTCTTC	CASSSGGGGVREQFF
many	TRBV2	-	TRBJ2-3	TGTGCCAGCACCGGGAGCCGAACAGATACGCAGTATTTT	CASTGSRTDTQYF
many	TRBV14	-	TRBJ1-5	TGTGCCAGCAGTCAATCCCAGGGTCAGCCCCAGCATTTT	CASSQSQGQPQHF
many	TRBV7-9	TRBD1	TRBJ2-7	TGTGCCAGCAGCGAAAGACAGGGTTCGGCGAGGTACGAGCAGTACTTC	CASSERQGSARYEQYF
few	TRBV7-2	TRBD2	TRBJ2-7	TGTGCCAGCAGCTTAGGTCCGGCGGGAGGGCCGTACGAGCAGTACTTC	CASSLGPAGGPYEQYF
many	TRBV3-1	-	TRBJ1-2	TGTGCCAGCAGCCAAGACGGGTATGGCTACACCTTC	CASSQDGYGYTF
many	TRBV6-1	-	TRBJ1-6	TGTGCCAGCAGTGCTGACAGGCCGCTTCGTAATTCACCCCTCCACTTT	CASSADRPLRNSPLHF
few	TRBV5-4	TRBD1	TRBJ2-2	TGTGCCAGCAGCTTGGACAGGGGGCGGACCGGGGAGCTGTTTTTT	CASSLDRGRTGELFF
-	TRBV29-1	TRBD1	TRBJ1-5	TGCGGCGCCGGATTCCAGGGGGGTCAGCCCCAGCATTTT	CGAGFQGGQPQHF
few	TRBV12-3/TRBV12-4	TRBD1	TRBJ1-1	TGTGCCAGCAGTTTTCCGGGACAGACCGTAGGGGCTTTCTTT	CASSFPGQTVGAFF
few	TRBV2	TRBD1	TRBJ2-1	TGTGCCAGCGCCCGAGGACAGGGTTCCTACAATGAGCAGTTCTTC	CASARGQGSYNEQFF
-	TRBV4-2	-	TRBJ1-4	TGTGCCAGCAGCCAAGTGGCGTCCGCAACTAATAAAAAACTGTTTTTT	CASSQVASATNKKLFF
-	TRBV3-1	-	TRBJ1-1	TGTGCCAGCAGCCAAGATTGGGGGGAAGCTTTCTTT	CASSQDWGEAFF
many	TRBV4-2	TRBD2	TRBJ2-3	TGTGCCAGCAGCCAAGATATTTTTGGGACTAAACCTTTGGATACGCAGTATTTT	CASSQDIFGTKPLDTQYF
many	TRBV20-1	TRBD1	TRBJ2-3	TGCAGTGCTAGAACGGGACAGGGGGTCACAGATACGCAGTATTTT	CSARTGQGVTDTQYF
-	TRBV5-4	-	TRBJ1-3	TGTGCCAGCAGCTTGGGAGGCAGGGGTGCTGGAAACACCATATATTTT	CASSLGGRGAGNTIYF
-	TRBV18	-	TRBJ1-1	TGTGCCAGCAACGGGGCGGTGAACACTGAATCTTTCTTT	CASNGAVNTESFF
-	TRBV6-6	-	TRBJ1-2	TGTGCCAGCAGTTACTCGACGGCCAAGGCGGAGGGCTACACCTTC	CASSYSTAKAEGYTF
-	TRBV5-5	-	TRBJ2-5	TGTGCCAGCAGCCGTAACGGACAGGGAGGGGTGAAGCAAGAGACCCAGTACTTC	CASSRNGQGGVKQETQYF
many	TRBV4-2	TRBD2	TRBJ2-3	TGTGCCAGCAGCCAACGGCCCCAGCGGGGGGTTAGCACAGATACGCAGTATTTT	CASSQRPQRGVSTDTQYF
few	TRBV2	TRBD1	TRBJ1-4	TGTGCCAGCTATGCTCAGGGGGCGGGCGGCGAAAAACTGTTTTTT	CASYAQGAGGEKLFF
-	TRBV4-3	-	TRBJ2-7	TGCGCCAGCAGCCAAGATCTGACTGTAGGAGGCTACGAGCAGTACTTC	CASSQDLTVGGYEQYF
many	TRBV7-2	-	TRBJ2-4	TGTGCCAGCAGTCTGCTGGCTTCTGTGGCCAAAAACATTCAGTACTTC	CASSLLASVAKNIQYF
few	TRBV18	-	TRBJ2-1	TGTGCCAGCTCACCTGCGAAGGGGTCCTACAATGAGCAGTTCTTC	CASSPAKGSYNEQFF